Listed below are T cell receptor beta chains from one sample, sequenced in a study of blood T cells in healthy people across ages. MiXCR, run by TCRdb on the 5' RACE reads, gives a single entry per CDR3 protein. The table lists about 1.8 million distinct CDR3 sequences, roughly 50% of them singletons. The sequenced sample consisted of blood. Every receptor here comes from a woman aged 40 to 50 in good health. The CDR3 runs from the conserved cysteine through the conserved F or W. Each record gives: J gene, clone size, D gene, V gene, CDR3 DNA, CDR3 protein. D genes are given only for firm matches. Not every row has a clone size; where given, it reads once, few, many or a size class.

TRBJ2-7,few,TRBD1,TRBV12-3/TRBV12-4,TGTGCCAGCAGAATATCGACAGGGTTGTCTTTAAGCGAGCAGTACTTC,CASRISTGLSLSEQYF
TRBJ2-4,few,-,TRBV6-5,TGTGCCAGCAGTTACGGTCTCTGGGGGGATGAAAACATTCAGTACTTC,CASSYGLWGDENIQYF
TRBJ2-3,-,-,TRBV6-5,TGTGCCAACAACCAGGGAGTTGGTATGAGCACAGATACGCAGTATTTT,CANNQGVGMSTDTQYF
TRBJ2-3,few,-,TRBV12-3/TRBV12-4,TGTGCCAGCAGTCTGACGGGGCCCACAGATACGCAGTATTTT,CASSLTGPTDTQYF
TRBJ2-1,few,TRBD1,TRBV6-2/TRBV6-3,TGTGCCAGCAGTCCGCACCCCAGCGGACAGGGCGGTTATGAGCAGTTCTTC,CASSPHPSGQGGYEQFF
TRBJ2-1,-,TRBD1,TRBV9,TGTGCCAGCAGCGTAGATTATGGGGACAGGGGGCAGTATGAGCAGTTCTTC,CASSVDYGDRGQYEQFF
TRBJ1-5,-,-,TRBV20-1,TGCAGTGCTAGAGATCCAGGTGAAAGAGGCAATCAGCCCCAGCATTTT,CSARDPGERGNQPQHF
TRBJ2-7,-,-,TRBV6-5,TGTGCCAGCAGTAATGGACTGACCTCCTACGAGCAGTACTTC,CASSNGLTSYEQYF
TRBJ1-5,-,TRBD1,TRBV7-6,TGTGCCAGCAGCGGACAGGAGGATGGTCAGCCCCAGCATTTT,CASSGQEDGQPQHF
TRBJ2-5,-,-,TRBV28,TGTGCCAGCAGTTTAAGACGGTGGGGCCAGTACTTC,CASSLRRWGQYF
TRBJ2-5,-,TRBD2,TRBV27,TGTGCCAGCAGTCGACCCGGGAGGGGGGAGACCCAGTACTTC,CASSRPGRGETQYF
TRBJ2-1,few,TRBD2,TRBV10-2,TGCGCCAGCAGTGACCTAGCGGGGGCAGGGAATGAGCAGTTCTTC,CASSDLAGAGNEQFF
TRBJ2-5,-,TRBD1,TRBV20-1,TGCAGTGCTAGGGGGGACAGGGGCCTCCAAGAGACCCAGTACTTC,CSARGDRGLQETQYF
TRBJ1-2,-,-,TRBV6-1,TGTGCCAGCAGTAGCGACCAAGCTAACTATGGCTACACCTTC,CASSSDQANYGYTF
TRBJ1-2,few,-,TRBV7-9,TGTGCCAGCAGCTTAGGGGACGGCCCCTATGGCTACACCTTC,CASSLGDGPYGYTF
TRBJ1-4,-,TRBD1,TRBV7-9,TGTGCCAGCAGCCCGGACAGGGGTTGGCTTGGAGAAAAACTGTTTTTT,CASSPDRGWLGEKLFF
TRBJ2-3,once,TRBD2,TRBV20-1,TGCAGTGCTAGAAGGCTAGCGGTCACAGATACGCAGTATTTT,CSARRLAVTDTQYF
TRBJ2-4,-,TRBD2,TRBV5-6,TGTGCCAGCAGCTTGCGGGGAGGGCAGGGCATTCAGTACTTC,CASSLRGGQGIQYF
TRBJ1-2,few,-,TRBV20-1,TGCAGTGCTAAAACCGGGACGGCCTATGGCTACACCTTC,CSAKTGTAYGYTF
TRBJ1-2,-,TRBD1,TRBV10-2,TGCGCCAGCAGTGAGTCCGGGACAGATGGCTACACCTTC,CASSESGTDGYTF
TRBJ2-5,few,TRBD2,TRBV20-1,TGCAGTGCAGGGGAGGGGTACGGCGGGAGGGATGAGACCCAGTACTTC,CSAGEGYGGRDETQYF
TRBJ2-1,many,TRBD2,TRBV29-1,TGCAGCGTTGAAGGCCTAGCGGGGGGGTACAATGAGCAGTTCTTC,CSVEGLAGGYNEQFF
TRBJ2-3,few,TRBD2,TRBV20-1,TGCAGTGCTAATAAGCGGGGGGACACAGATACGCAGTATTTT,CSANKRGDTDTQYF
TRBJ2-3,-,TRBD2,TRBV2,TGTGCCAGCAGTGACCTGGGACTAGCCAGCGGAGATACGCAGTATTTT,CASSDLGLASGDTQYF
TRBJ2-5,-,TRBD1,TRBV10-3,TGTGCCATCAGTGGACCGGGACAGCGACACGAGACCCAGTACTTC,CAISGPGQRHETQYF
TRBJ2-5,few,-,TRBV7-2,TGTGCCAGCAGCTTAGCGCTGGAACAGGGAGTAGGAGAGACCCAGTACTTC,CASSLALEQGVGETQYF
TRBJ2-1,once,-,TRBV12-3/TRBV12-4,TGTGCCAGCAGTTTGGAGGACATAAATTACAATGAGCAGTTCTTC,CASSLEDINYNEQFF
TRBJ2-3,-,TRBD2,TRBV28,TGTGCCAGCAGTTCGGGACTAGCTCTTACAGATACGCAGTATTTT,CASSSGLALTDTQYF
TRBJ2-1,once,TRBD1,TRBV29-1,TGCAGCGCCGAACAGGGGCCTAACTCCTACGAGCAGTTCTTC,CSAEQGPNSYEQFF